This is a list of T cell receptor beta chains from one sample in a study of Graves' ophthalmopathy and Graves' hyperthyroidism. Using its own MiXCR run on the multiplex PCR reads, TCRdb lists one record per CDR3 protein. Of 900,000 to 1,200,000 distinct CDR3 sequences listed, 36% were seen once; the top ten hold approximately 12%. Sequenced sample: peripheral blood or thyroid tissue (not recorded which). Every receptor here comes from an adult man with Graves' hyperthyroidism. Both conserved end residues are part of each CDR3. The D gene is left open where the match is weak. Clone size appears in some rows only: once, few, many, or a class for an expanded clone.

v_gene	d_gene	j_gene	abundance	CDR3aa	CDR3nt
TRBV7-2	-	TRBJ2-7	many	CASSLDSDYEQYF	TGCGCCAGCAGCTTGGACTCGGACTACGAGCAGTACTTC
TRBV29-1	-	TRBJ2-7	-	CSVFVGDTGELYF	TGCAGCGTTTTCGTAGGAGACACCGGGGAGCTGTACTTC
TRBV20-1	TRBD1	TRBJ2-5	-	CSQGDGQETQYF	TGCTCGCAGGGGGACGGACAAGAGACCCAGTACTTC
TRBV5-1	-	TRBJ2-7	few	CASSPSQKGYEQYF	TGCGCCAGCAGCCCGTCTCAAAAGGGCTACGAGCAGTACTTC
TRBV6-6	-	TRBJ2-5	-	CASSYVGGSSETQYF	TGTGCCAGCAGTTACGTGGGAGGCTCCTCGGAGACCCAGTACTTC
TRBV6-1	-	TRBJ1-1	-	CASSESEEDTEAFF	TGTGCCAGCAGTGAATCAGAGGAGGACACTGAAGCTTTCTTT
TRBV20-1	-	TRBJ2-5	-	CSARVRGTLYQETQYF	TGCAGTGCTAGAGTTCGGGGGACCTTGTACCAAGAGACCCAGTACTTC
TRBV19	TRBD1	TRBJ1-6	few	CASSTYSTGESSYNSPLHF	TGTGCCAGTAGTACCTATTCGACAGGGGAGAGCTCCTATAATTCACCCCTCCACTTT
TRBV2	-	TRBJ2-7	-	CASYGGGYEQYF	TGTGCCAGCTACGGTGGCGGTTACGAGCAGTACTTC
TRBV15	TRBD1	TRBJ2-6	-	CATSRARVHDRAGANVLTF	TGTGCCACCAGCAGAGCCCGGGTACACGACAGGGCTGGGGCCAACGTCCTGACTTTC
TRBV25-1	-	TRBJ1-2	-	CASSVDATAFSSNYGYTF	TGTGCCAGCAGCGTCGACGCGACAGCCTTCTCTTCTAACTATGGCTACACCTTC
TRBV5-8	-	TRBJ1-1	many	CASSLGSRAFF	TGTGCCAGCAGCTTGGGATCGCGAGCTTTCTTT
TRBV7-2	-	TRBJ1-5	-	CASSLLESQPQHF	TGTGCCAGCAGCTTACTTGAAAGCCAGCCCCAGCATTTT
TRBV11-2	-	TRBJ2-7	many	CASSWGRSYEQYF	TGTGCCAGCAGCTGGGGGAGATCCTACGAGCAGTACTTC
TRBV9	TRBD1	TRBJ2-7	-	CASSPATGGLFDEQYF	TGTGCCAGCAGCCCCGCGACAGGGGGCTTATTCGACGAGCAGTACTTC
TRBV29-1	TRBD1	TRBJ1-2	once	CSVSGGDSYGYTF	TGCAGCGTTTCCGGCGGGGACAGCTATGGCTACACCTTC
TRBV7-8	TRBD2	TRBJ2-6	many	CASSLRLAGGYTSGANVLTF	TGTGCCAGCAGCTTAAGGCTAGCGGGAGGGTATACCTCTGGGGCCAACGTCCTGACTTTC
TRBV14	TRBD1	TRBJ1-1	-	CASSPPQGGVFF	TGTGCCAGCTCACCACCGCAGGGGGGGGTTTTCTTT